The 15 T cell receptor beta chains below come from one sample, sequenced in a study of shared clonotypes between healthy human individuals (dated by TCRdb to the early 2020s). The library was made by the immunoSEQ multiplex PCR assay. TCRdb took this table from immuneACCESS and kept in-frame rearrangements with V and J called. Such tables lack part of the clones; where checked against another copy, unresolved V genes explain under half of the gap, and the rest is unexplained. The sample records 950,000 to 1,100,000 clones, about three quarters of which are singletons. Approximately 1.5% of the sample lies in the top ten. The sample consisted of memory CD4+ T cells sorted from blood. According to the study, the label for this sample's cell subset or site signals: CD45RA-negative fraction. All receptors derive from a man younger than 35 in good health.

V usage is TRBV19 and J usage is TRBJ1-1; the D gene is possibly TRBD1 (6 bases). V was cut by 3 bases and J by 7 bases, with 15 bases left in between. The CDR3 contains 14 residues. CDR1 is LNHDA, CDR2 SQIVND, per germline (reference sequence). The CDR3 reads CASSIQGQRDEAFF. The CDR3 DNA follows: TGTGCCAGTAGTATCCAGGGACAAAGGGATGAAGCTTTCTTT.

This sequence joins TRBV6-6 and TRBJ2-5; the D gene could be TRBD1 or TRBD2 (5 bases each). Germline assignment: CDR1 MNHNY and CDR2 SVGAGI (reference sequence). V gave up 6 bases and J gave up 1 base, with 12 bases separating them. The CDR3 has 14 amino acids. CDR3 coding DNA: TGTGCCAGCAGACCTCGTGGGGGCCAAGAGACCCAGTACTTC. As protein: CASRPRGGQETQYF.

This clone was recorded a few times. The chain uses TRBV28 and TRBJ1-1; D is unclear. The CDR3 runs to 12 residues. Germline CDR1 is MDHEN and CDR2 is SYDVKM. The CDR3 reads CAIFSVGTEAFF. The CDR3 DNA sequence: TGTGCAATTTTCTCGGTTGGCACTGAAGCTTTCTTT.

The CDR3 coding sequence is TGTGCCAGCAGCGCCGGGACAGGGTGGACTAATGAAAAACTGTTTTTT. It yields the protein CASSAGTGWTNEKLFF. V gene TRBV7-9 combines with J gene TRBJ1-4; TRBD1 aligns across 9 bases. V was pared by 5 bases and J by 2 bases, with 6 bases of the junction left unmatched. The CDR3 has 16 residues. Germline CDR1 and CDR2: SEHNR and FQNEAQ (reference sequence). Supplemented by reference TRBV7-9 and TRBJ1-4, the full variable domain reads DTGVSQNPRHKITKRGQNVTFRCDPISEHNRLYWYRQTLGQGPEFLTYFQNEAQLEKSRLLSDRFSAERPKGSFSTLEIQRTEQGDSAMYLCASSAGTGWTNEKLFFGSGTQLSVL.

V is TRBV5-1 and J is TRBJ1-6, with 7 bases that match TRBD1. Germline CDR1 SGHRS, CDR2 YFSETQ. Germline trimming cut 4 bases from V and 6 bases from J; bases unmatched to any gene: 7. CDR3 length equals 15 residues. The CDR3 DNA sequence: TGCGCCAGCAGCCCGGAGGGGGCGACTAATTCACCCCTCCACTTT. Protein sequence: CASSPEGATNSPLHF.

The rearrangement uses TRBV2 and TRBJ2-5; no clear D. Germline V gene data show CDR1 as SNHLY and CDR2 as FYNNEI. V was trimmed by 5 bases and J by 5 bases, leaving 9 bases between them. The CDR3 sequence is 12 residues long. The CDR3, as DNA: TGTGCCAGCAGTAGCGAACGGGAGACCCAGTACTTC. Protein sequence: CASSSERETQYF.

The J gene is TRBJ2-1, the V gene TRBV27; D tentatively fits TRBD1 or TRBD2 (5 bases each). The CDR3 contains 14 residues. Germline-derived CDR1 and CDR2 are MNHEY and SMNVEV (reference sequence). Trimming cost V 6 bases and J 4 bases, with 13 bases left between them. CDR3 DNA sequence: TGTGCCAGCAGCCGGGACGGCCTTTACAATGAGCAGTTCTTC. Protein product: CASSRDGLYNEQFF.

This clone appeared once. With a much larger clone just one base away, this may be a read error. CDR3 sequence reads: CASSQNTGELFF. CDR3 in DNA: TGCGCCAGCAGCCAAAACACCGGGGAGCTGTTTTTT. The genes are TRBV10-1 and TRBJ2-2; D not resolved. Germline lookup yields CDR1 WNHNN and CDR2 SYGVQD (reference sequence). This CDR3 contains 12 residues. Trimming removed 6 bases at V and 2 bases at J, with 4 bases between.

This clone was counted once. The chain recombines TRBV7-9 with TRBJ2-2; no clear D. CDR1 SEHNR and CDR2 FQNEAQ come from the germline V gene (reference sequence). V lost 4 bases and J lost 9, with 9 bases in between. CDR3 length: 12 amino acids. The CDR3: CASSYNIRELFF. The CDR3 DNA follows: TGTGCCAGCAGCTACAATATCCGGGAGCTGTTTTTT.

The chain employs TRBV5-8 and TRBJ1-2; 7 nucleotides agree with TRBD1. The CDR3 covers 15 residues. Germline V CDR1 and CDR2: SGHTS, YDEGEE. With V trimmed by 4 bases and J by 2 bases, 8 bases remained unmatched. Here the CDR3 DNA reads TGTGCCAGCAGCCTGACAGGGCCGACAAACTATGGCTACACCTTC. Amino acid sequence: CASSLTGPTNYGYTF.

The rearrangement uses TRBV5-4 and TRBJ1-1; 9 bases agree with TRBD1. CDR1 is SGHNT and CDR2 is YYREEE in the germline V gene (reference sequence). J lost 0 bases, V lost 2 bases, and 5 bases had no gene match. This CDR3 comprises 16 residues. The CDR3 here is CASSFGQGRMNTEAFF. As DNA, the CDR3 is TGTGCCAGCAGCTTCGGACAGGGGCGAATGAACACTGAAGCTTTCTTT. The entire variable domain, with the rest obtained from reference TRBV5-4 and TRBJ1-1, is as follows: ETGVTQSPTHLIKTRGQQVTLRCSSQSGHNTVSWYQQALGQGPQFIFQYYREEENGRGNFPPRFSGLQFPNYSSELNVNALELDDSALYLCASSFGQGRMNTEAFFGQGTRLTVV.

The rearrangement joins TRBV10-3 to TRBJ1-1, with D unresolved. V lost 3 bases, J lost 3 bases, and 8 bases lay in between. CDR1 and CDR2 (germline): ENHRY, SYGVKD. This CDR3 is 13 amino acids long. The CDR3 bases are TGTGCCATCAGTGACAGATACGACACTGAAGCTTTCTTT. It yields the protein CAISDRYDTEAFF.

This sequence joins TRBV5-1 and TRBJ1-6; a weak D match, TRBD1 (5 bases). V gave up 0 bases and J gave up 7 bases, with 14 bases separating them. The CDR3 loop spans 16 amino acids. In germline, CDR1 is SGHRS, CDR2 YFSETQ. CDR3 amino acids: CASSLDPGLRNSPLHF. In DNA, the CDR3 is TGCGCCAGCAGCTTGGACCCGGGACTAAGGAATTCACCCCTCCACTTT.

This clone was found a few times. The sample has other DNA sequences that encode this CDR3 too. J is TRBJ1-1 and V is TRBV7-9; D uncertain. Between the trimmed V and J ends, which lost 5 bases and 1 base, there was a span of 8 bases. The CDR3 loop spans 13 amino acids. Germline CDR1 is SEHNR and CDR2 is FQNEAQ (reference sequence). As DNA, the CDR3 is TGTGCCAGCAGCCTTGATGAGAACACTGAAGCTTTCTTT. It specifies CASSLDENTEAFF.

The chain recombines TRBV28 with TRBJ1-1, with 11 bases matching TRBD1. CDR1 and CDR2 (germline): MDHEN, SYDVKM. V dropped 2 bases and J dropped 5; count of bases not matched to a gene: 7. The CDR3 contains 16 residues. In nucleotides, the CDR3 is TGTGCCAGCAGTTTAGGGACAGGGGGTTTGAGAACTGAAGCTTTCTTT. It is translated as CASSLGTGGLRTEAFF.